A selection of T cell receptor beta chains follows, all from one sample in a study of T cell responses to AZD1222 COVID-19 vaccine. Sequencing was performed with immunoSEQ multiplex PCR; in TCRdb, only in-frame clones are kept and a portion is missing. The data show over 85,000 clones, 85% to 90% seen once. The material was peripheral blood, obtained 28 days after the second AZD1222 dose. The receptor source for this set is an adult who received the AZD1222 COVID-19 vaccine. Each CDR3 is given with its conserved first and last residue. D genes are given only for firm matches. A clone size is listed for some rows: how often the clone was seen (once, few, many), or a class if it is expanded.

abundance	d_gene	j_gene	v_gene	CDR3aa	CDR3nt
.	TRBD1	TRBJ2-7	TRBV19	CASSIGAGTVSYEQYF	TGTGCCAGTAGTATAGGGGCTGGGACAGTCTCCTACGAGCAGTACTTC
.	TRBD2	TRBJ2-7	TRBV6-2/TRBV6-3	CASSLKSGLAGGLEQYF	TGTGCCAGCAGTTTGAAGTCCGGACTAGCGGGGGGGCTCGAGCAGTACTTC
.	.	TRBJ1-3	TRBV6-1	CASSEAASPSGNTIYF	TGTGCCAGCAGTGAAGCAGCCAGCCCGTCTGGAAACACCATATATTTT
.	TRBD1	TRBJ1-2	TRBV6-5	CASSYRDRGHGYTF	TGTGCCAGCAGTTACCGGGACAGGGGGCATGGCTACACCTTC
.	.	TRBJ1-2	TRBV7-6	CASSLLDGGLWGYTF	TGTGCCAGCAGCCTCCTTGACGGCGGCCTCTGGGGCTACACCTTC
.	.	TRBJ1-5	TRBV15	CATSRGGSGPNQPQHF	TGTGCCACCAGCAGAGGTGGGTCCGGCCCCAATCAGCCCCAGCATTTT
.	.	TRBJ1-1	TRBV12-5	CASGLVISAEAFF	TGTGCTAGTGGTTTGGTAATATCAGCTGAAGCTTTCTTT
once	.	TRBJ2-4	TRBV5-6	CASSHQRSYRGVKNIQYF	TGTGCCAGCAGCCACCAGCGCTCCTACCGGGGCGTCAAAAACATTCAGTACTTC
.	TRBD2	TRBJ2-5	TRBV11-3	CASSLAWRLAGGETQYF	TGTGCCAGCAGCTTAGCGTGGAGACTAGCGGGAGGGGAGACCCAGTACTTC
.	TRBD1	TRBJ1-1	TRBV27	CASSPGTANTEAFF	TGTGCCAGCAGTCCCGGGACAGCGAACACTGAAGCTTTCTTT
.	.	TRBJ2-3	TRBV29-1	CSVEGWKDTQYF	TGCAGCGTTGAAGGGTGGAAAGATACGCAGTATTTT
.	.	TRBJ1-1	TRBV3-1/TRBV3-2	CASSQVGGNTEAFF	TGTGCCAGCAGCCAAGTTGGGGGGAACACTGAAGCTTTCTTT
.	.	TRBJ2-5	TRBV7-9	CASTPRGETQYF	TGTGCCAGCACTCCCCGGGGAGAGACCCAGTACTTC
.	TRBD1	TRBJ1-2	TRBV10-3	CATQGQGDYGYTF	TGTGCCACCCAGGGGCAGGGGGACTATGGCTACACCTTC
.	.	TRBJ1-2	TRBV5-1	CASSLGQSTYGYTF	TGCGCCAGCAGCTTAGGACAGTCGACTTATGGCTACACCTTC
.	.	TRBJ2-7	TRBV3-1/TRBV3-2	CASSQEPTSGEQYF	TGTGCCAGCAGCCAAGAACCTACTTCCGGCGAGCAGTACTTC
.	.	TRBJ2-2	TRBV5-1	CASSTGQAGRAGELFF	TGCGCCAGCAGCACCGGACAGGCGGGGCGGGCCGGGGAGCTGTTTTTT
once	.	TRBJ2-7	TRBV2	CASRRGIEQYF	TGTGCCAGCAGGAGAGGTATCGAGCAGTACTTC
.	.	TRBJ1-1	TRBV14	CASSQGQGYTEAFF	TGTGCCAGCAGCCAAGGGCAGGGCTACACTGAAGCTTTCTTT
.	.	TRBJ1-1	TRBV29-1	CSVRDGNTEAFF	TGCAGCGTCCGGGACGGGAACACTGAAGCTTTCTTT
.	TRBD2	TRBJ2-1	TRBV9	CASSVLVAGNHNEQFF	TGTGCCAGCAGCGTACTTGTAGCGGGTAACCACAATGAGCAGTTCTTC
.	.	TRBJ1-2	TRBV28	CASSLMGYGYTF	TGTGCCAGCAGTTTAATGGGCTATGGCTACACCTTC
.	.	TRBJ2-7	TRBV6-6	CAAARVFGYEQYF	TGTGCCGCCGCAAGGGTATTCGGTTACGAGCAGTACTTC
once	TRBD1	TRBJ2-3	TRBV5-1	CASSLEWDRVTDTQYF	TGCGCCAGCAGCCTGGAGTGGGACAGGGTCACAGATACGCAGTATTTT
once	.	TRBJ1-3	TRBV18	CASAGISGNTIYF	TGTGCCAGCGCCGGGATCTCTGGAAACACCATATATTTT
.	.	TRBJ2-7	TRBV18	CASSSPIGEQYF	TGTGCCAGCTCATCCCCGATAGGCGAGCAGTACTTC
few	.	TRBJ1-1	TRBV29-1	CSAQHNPNTEAFF	TGCAGCGCCCAACACAATCCGAACACTGAAGCTTTCTTT
.	TRBD1	TRBJ2-5	TRBV3-1/TRBV3-2	CASSTGGFTETQYF	TGTGCCAGCAGCACAGGGGGATTTACGGAGACCCAGTACTTC
.	.	TRBJ1-6	TRBV27	CASSPGSFGSSYNSPLHF	TGTGCCAGCAGCCCGGGATCCTTCGGAAGCTCCTATAATTCACCCCTCCACTTT
.	.	TRBJ2-1	TRBV7-8	CASSLGGAGNEQFF	TGTGCCAGCAGCTTAGGGGGCGCGGGGAATGAGCAGTTCTTC
.	TRBD2	TRBJ2-1	TRBV7-8	CASSPRTSGPLGEQFF	TGTGCCAGCAGCCCGCGGACTAGCGGACCCTTAGGTGAGCAGTTCTTC
.	TRBD1	TRBJ1-5	TRBV19	CASRSGQFNQPQHF	TGTGCCAGTAGGTCGGGACAGTTCAATCAGCCCCAGCATTTT
.	TRBD2	TRBJ2-1	TRBV5-1	CASSPSGRGNNEQFF	TGCGCCAGCAGCCCTAGCGGGAGGGGTAACAATGAGCAGTTCTTC
.	.	TRBJ1-2	TRBV27	CASSLGGQSYGYTF	TGTGCCAGCAGTTTAGGCGGACAATCCTATGGCTACACCTTC
.	TRBD1	TRBJ1-5	TRBV27	CVSGRGTGGLSQPQHF	TGTGTCAGCGGACGCGGGACAGGGGGCCTTAGTCAGCCCCAGCATTTT
.	TRBD1	TRBJ1-6	TRBV4-1	CASRLRDRGNSPLHF	TGCGCCAGCAGACTACGGGACAGGGGGAATTCACCCCTCCACTTT
.	TRBD2	TRBJ2-1	TRBV7-2	CASSFGTSGYNEQFF	TGTGCCAGCAGCTTTGGGACTAGCGGATACAATGAGCAGTTCTTC
.	.	TRBJ2-4	TRBV4-1	CASSQDGTLAKNIQYF	TGCGCCAGCAGCCAAGACGGCACGCTAGCCAAAAACATTCAGTACTTC
.	TRBD1	TRBJ1-5	TRBV2	CASSDGVNQGGDQPQHF	TGTGCCAGCAGTGACGGAGTCAACCAGGGGGGAGACCAGCCCCAGCATTTT
.	.	TRBJ1-2	TRBV9	CASSVGGYYGYTF	TGTGCCAGCAGCGTCGGGGGTTACTATGGCTACACCTTC
.	.	TRBJ1-4	TRBV19	CASSIRRGTNEKLFF	TGTGCCAGTAGTATACGGAGGGGAACTAATGAAAAACTGTTTTTT
.	TRBD2	TRBJ2-1	TRBV19	CASSISSGSPNEQFF	TGTGCCAGTAGTATAAGTAGCGGGAGTCCTAATGAGCAGTTCTTC
.	.	TRBJ2-4	TRBV18	CASSPDREDIQYF	TGTGCCAGCTCACCCGACAGGGAGGACATTCAGTACTTC
.	.	TRBJ1-5	TRBV6-2/TRBV6-3	CASSTGSNQPQHF	TGTGCCAGCAGTACGGGTAGCAATCAGCCCCAGCATTTT
.	.	TRBJ1-5	TRBV28	CASSFGTVSNQPQHF	TGTGCCAGCAGTTTTGGCACAGTGAGCAATCAGCCCCAGCATTTT
.	.	TRBJ2-7	TRBV5-1	CASTGLGGTGYEQYF	TGCGCCAGCACTGGTTTGGGGGGCACAGGATACGAGCAGTACTTC
.	.	TRBJ2-1	TRBV5-4	CASSPTTREQFF	TGTGCCAGCAGCCCCACGACCCGAGAGCAGTTCTTC
.	.	TRBJ2-7	TRBV5-4	CASSSQGSYEQYF	TGTGCCAGCAGCTCTCAGGGTTCGTACGAGCAGTACTTC
.	.	TRBJ2-1	TRBV5-4	CASSPGLTSGNEQFF	TGTGCCAGCAGCCCGGGGCTCACGTCCGGCAATGAGCAGTTCTTC
.	TRBD2	TRBJ2-7	TRBV4-1	CASSQDAGGERYEQYF	TGCGCCAGCAGCCAAGATGCGGGGGGCGAACGTTACGAGCAGTACTTC